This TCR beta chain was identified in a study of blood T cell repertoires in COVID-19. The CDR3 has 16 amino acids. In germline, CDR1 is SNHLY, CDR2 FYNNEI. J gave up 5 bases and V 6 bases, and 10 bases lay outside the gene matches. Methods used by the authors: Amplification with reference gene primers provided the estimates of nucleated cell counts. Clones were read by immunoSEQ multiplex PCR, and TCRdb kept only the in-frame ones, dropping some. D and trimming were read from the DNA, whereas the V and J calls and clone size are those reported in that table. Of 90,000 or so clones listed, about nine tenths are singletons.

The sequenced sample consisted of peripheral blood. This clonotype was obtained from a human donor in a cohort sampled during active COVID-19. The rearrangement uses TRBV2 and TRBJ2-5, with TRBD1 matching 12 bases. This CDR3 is CASSFRDRGRGETQYF. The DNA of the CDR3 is TGTGCCAGCAGCTTCCGGGACAGGGGGCGAGGGGAGACCCAGTACTTC.